The T cell receptor beta chain described here comes from a study of T cell changes during pregnancy in multiple sclerosis. The germline gives CDR1 LNHDA, CDR2 SQIVND (reference sequence). There are 16 residues in the CDR3. Deletions cut 1 base from V and 7 bases from J, with 19 bases between. Sequenced by immunoSEQ multiplex PCR; TCRdb stores in-frame clones only, minus some. The data hold about 120,000 clones, with about 94% observed a single time. The rearrangement links TRBV19 to TRBJ2-5; D is perhaps TRBD2 (5 bases). The sequence was obtained from a female donor with multiple sclerosis, enrolled in a pregnancy study. Sequenced here: peripheral blood, sampled before pregnancy. This CDR3 is CASSIVSVLSGGTQYF. In nucleotides, the CDR3 is TGTGCCAGTAGTATAGTATCGGTCCTCTCTGGAGGGACCCAGTACTTC.